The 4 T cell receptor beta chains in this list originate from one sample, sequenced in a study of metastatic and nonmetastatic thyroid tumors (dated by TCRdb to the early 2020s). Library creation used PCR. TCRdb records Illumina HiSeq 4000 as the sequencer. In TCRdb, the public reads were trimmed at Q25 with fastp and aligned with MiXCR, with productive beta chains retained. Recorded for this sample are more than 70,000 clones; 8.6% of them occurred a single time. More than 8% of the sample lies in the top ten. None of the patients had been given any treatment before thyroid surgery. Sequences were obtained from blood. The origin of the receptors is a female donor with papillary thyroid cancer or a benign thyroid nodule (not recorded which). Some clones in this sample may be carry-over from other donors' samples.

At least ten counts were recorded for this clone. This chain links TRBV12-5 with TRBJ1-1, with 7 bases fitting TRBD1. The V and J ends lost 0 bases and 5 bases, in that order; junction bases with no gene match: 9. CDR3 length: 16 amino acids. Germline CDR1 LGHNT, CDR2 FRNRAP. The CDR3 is CASGLVRTGGRTEAFF. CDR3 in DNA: TGTGCTAGTGGTTTGGTACGGACAGGCGGGAGGACTGAAGCTTTCTTT.

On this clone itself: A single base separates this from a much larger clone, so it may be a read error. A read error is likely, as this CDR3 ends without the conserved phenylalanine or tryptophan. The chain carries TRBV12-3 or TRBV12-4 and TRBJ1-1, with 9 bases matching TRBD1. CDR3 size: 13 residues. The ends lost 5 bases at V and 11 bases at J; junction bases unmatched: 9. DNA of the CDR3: TGTGCCAGCAGTGAACAGGGGGCCGGCGTCGCTTTCGTT. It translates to CASSEQGAGVAFV.

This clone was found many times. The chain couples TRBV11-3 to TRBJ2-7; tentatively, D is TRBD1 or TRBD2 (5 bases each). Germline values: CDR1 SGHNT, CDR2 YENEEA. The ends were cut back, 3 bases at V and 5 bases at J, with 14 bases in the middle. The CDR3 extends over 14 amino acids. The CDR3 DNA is TGTGCCAGCAGCTTGGCCGGGACGACCCACGAGCAGTACTTC. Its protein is CASSLAGTTHEQYF. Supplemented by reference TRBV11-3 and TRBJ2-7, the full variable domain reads EAGVVQSPRYKIIEKKQPVAFWCNPISGHNTLYWYLQNLGQGPELLIRYENEEAVDDSQLPKDRFSAERLKGVDSTLKIQPAELGDSAVYLCASSLAGTTHEQYFGPGTRLTVT.

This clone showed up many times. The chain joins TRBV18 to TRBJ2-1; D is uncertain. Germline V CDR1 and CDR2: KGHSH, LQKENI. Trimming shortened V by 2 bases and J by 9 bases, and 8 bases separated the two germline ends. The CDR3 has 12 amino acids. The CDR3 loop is CASSPSVGEQFF. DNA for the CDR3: TGTGCCAGCTCACCAAGTGTGGGTGAGCAGTTCTTC.